This T cell receptor beta chain came from a study of technical replicates of blood from several donors. This clone was seen just once. Assay used: immunoSEQ multiplex PCR; TCRdb lists only in-frame clones, some missing. The sample lists around 72,000 clones, 91% occurring once. Sequencing input: T cells isolated from PBMCs. This clonotype was sampled from a human donor in good health. Some clones in this sample may be carry-over from other donors' samples.

The CDR3 DNA sequence: TGTGCCAGCTCCCGGGACAGTCTTACTTTACCCATGAACACTGAAGCTTTCTTT. The encoded protein is CASSRDSLTLPMNTEAFF. The V gene is TRBV18, the J gene TRBJ1-1, with 7 bases that match TRBD1. Losses at the gene ends were 6 bases for V and 0 bases for J; bases not matched to a gene: 16. Germline values: CDR1 KGHSH, CDR2 LQKENI. The CDR3 has 18 residues.